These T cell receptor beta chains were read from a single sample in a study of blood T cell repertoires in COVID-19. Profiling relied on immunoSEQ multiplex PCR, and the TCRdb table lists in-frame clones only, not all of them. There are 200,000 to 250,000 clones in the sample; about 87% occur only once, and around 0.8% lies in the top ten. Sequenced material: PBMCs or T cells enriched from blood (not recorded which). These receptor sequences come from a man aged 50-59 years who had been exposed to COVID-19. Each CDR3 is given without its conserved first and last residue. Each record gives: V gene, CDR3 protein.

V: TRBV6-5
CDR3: ASRETGGFQPQH

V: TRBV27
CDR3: ASSLGGGQGYT

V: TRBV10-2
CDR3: ASSESAGTGGLAF

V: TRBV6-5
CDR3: ASSYEVNTGELF

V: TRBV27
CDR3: ASSLQGTNEKLF

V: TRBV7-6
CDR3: ASSPRVNEKLF

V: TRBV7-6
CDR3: ASSLALGLANEQF

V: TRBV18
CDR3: ASSQGQGSMRGYT

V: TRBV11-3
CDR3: ASSPVDRFSGELF

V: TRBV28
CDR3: ASSLGQPQH

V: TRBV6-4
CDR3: ARNTGGPSTDTQY

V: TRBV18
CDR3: ASSGLRLNQPQH

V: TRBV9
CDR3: ASSVVENEQF

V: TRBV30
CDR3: AWSVGSRDPQH

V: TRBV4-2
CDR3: ASSQNPIAGDRTDTQY

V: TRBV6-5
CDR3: ASSADRGQGYT

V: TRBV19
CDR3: ASSRAPLASTIPYGYT

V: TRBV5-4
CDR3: ASSLARGGGEQF

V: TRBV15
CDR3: ATSRGQAEAF

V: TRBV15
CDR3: ATSRGSRASNSPLH

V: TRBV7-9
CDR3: ASSLLAGGPVDTQY

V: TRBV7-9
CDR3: ASSPAVGGGHTGELF

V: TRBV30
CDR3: AWSVIGIVLGQGKDYGYT

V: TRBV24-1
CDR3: ATSDSRGVGELF

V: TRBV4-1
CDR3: ASSPFPTLKGKGYT

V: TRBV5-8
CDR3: ASSLGQRHNSPLH

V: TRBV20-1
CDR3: SASFAGGYGYT

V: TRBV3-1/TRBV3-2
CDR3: ASSQVWGGAGNTIY

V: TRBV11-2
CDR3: ASSLGTGGNYGYT

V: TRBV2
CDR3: ASSEEGGYTEAF

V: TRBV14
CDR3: ASSQDVGSHDEQF

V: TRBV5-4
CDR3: ASRPDRANTEAF

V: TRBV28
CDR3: ASSTRDRGKYGYT

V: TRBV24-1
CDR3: ATSDPVAGVGNEQF

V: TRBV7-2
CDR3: ASRGGGTGNTIY

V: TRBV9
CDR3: ASSPWTSGSNEQF

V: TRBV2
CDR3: ASSPLHEQY

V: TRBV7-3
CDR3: ASSLGGYEGNSPLH

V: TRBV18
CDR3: ASSPTVLMNTEAF

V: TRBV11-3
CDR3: ASSLGGGRNNEQF